The present T cell receptor (beta chain) was sequenced within a study of response to subunit inactivated influenza vaccine. Overall study findings and caveats: A suggestion made by the authors is that each seasonal influenza vaccination recruits few new T cells.

TCRdb re-called the RT-PCR reads with MiXCR, one entry per CDR3 protein. The sample shows hundreds of thousands of distinct CDR3 sequences, approximately 14% of them seen only once. V was pared by 0 bases and J by 1 base, with 10 bases between. CDR3 length: 17 amino acids. Germline V gene sequence: CDR1 SEHNR, CDR2 FQNEAQ (reference sequence). This clonotype has a handful of counts. Its antigen is not identified. Sequencing used PBMCs from blood, obtained less than 15 days before vaccination. The clonotype comes from a man aged 50 or older who received an inactivated influenza vaccine. The chain uses TRBV7-9 and TRBJ2-6, with D tentatively TRBD1 (7 bases). For the CDR3, the DNA is TGTGCCAGCAGCTTAGCCAGGGGGAGGTCTGGGGCCAACGTCCTGACTTTC. Protein sequence: CASSLARGRSGANVLTF.